This entry concerns a single T cell receptor beta chain. Antigen unknown. The data derive from a study of T-cell memory formation after mild COVID-19. In the study overall: Largely, the TCR clusters proved donor specific. Study-wide findings and caveats: CM and EM subsets held most contracting CD4+ clones; EMRA held CD8+ ones.

MiXCR, applied by TCRdb to the 5' RACE reads, yields one record per CDR3 protein. This sample carries hundreds of thousands of distinct CDR3 sequences, around an eighth of them seen once, and the ten largest clones take approximately 20%. Germline CDR1 and CDR2: KGHSH and LQKENI. V lost 3 bases to trimming and J lost 9 bases, with 15 bases between them. The CDR3 has 15 residues. The sequenced material came from PBMCs or a T cell subset sorted from them (not recorded which). The V call is TRBV18, the J call TRBJ1-6; perhaps TRBD1 as D (5 bases). The origin of this receptor is a man younger than 30 who had mild COVID-19 (a few samples of this study predate the infection). Cell type and time point are not known. CDR3 amino acids: CASSPLVRGASPLHF. Here the CDR3 DNA reads TGTGCCAGCTCACCTCTAGTAAGGGGAGCTTCACCCCTCCACTTT. Variable domain in full (rest from reference TRBV18 and TRBJ1-6): NAGVMQNPRHLVRRRGQEARLRCSPMKGHSHVYWYRQLPEEGLKFMVYLQKENIIDESGMPKERFSAEFPKEGPSILRIQQVVRGDSAAYFCASSPLVRGASPLHFGNGTRLTVT.